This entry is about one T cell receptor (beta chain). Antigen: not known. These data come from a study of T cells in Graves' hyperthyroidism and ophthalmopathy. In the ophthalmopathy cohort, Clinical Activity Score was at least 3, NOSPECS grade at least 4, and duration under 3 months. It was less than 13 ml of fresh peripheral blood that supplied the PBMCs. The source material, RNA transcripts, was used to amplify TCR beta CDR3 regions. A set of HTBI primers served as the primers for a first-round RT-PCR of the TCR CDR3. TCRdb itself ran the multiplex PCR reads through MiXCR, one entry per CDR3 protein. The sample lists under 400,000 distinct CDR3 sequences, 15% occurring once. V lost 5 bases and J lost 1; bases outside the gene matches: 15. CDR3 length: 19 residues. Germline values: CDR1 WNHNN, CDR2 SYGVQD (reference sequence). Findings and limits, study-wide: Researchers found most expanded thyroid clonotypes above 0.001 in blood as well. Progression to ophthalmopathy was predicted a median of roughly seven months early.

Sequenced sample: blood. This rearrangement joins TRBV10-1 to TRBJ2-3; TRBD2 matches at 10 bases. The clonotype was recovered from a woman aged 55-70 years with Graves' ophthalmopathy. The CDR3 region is CASSPRRIGLAGGTDTQYF. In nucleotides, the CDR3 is TGCGCCAGCAGTCCACGCCGCATAGGGCTAGCGGGAGGCACAGATACGCAGTATTTT.